The present T cell receptor (beta chain) was sequenced within a study of blood T cells in healthy people across ages. General study results and limits: The study lacked donor CMV status, which possibly confounded expanded clonotype changes. What prevented conclusive comparison of naive and antigen-experienced cells was that PBMCs were unsorted. Roughly linear declines in TCR beta diversity per million T cells occurred with age.

The germline V gene has CDR1 SGHAT and CDR2 FQDESV (reference sequence). This CDR3 is 16 amino acids long. V lost 1 base to trimming and J lost 0 bases; unmatched junction nucleotides: 3. For every donor, a draw yielded around 10 milliliters of peripheral blood. It was with a sample-barcoded 5' primer and a J-beta primer mix that a second PCR of about 7 to 12 cycles was run. One entry per CDR3 protein, called by TCRdb with MiXCR from the 5' RACE reads. The data show about 830,000 distinct CDR3 sequences, about 62% seen once. With regard to this clonotype: Its target is not known.

Source material: blood. This chain connects TRBV11-1 to TRBJ2-1; TRBD1 aligns across 7 bases. The receptor comes from a man aged 25 to 40 in good health. The CDR3 DNA reads TGTGCCAGCAGCTTAGTGACAGGGAGCTCCTACAATGAGCAGTTCTTC. Translated, it gives CASSLVTGSSYNEQFF.